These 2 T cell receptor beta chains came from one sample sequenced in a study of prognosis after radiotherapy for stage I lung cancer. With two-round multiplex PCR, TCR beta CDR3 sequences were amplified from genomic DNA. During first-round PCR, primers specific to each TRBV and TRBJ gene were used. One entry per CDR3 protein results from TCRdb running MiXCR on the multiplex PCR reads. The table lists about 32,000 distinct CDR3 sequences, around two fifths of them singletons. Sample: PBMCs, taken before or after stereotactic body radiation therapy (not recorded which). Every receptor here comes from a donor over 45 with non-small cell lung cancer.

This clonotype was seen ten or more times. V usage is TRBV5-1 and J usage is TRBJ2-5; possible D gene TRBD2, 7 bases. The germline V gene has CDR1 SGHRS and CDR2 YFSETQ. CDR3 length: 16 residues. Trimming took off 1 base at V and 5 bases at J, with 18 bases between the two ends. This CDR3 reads CASSLSGTLGQETQYF. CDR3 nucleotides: TGCGCCAGCAGCTTGAGCGGGACATTAGGTCAGGAGACCCAGTACTTC.

CDR3 coding DNA: TGTGCCAGCAGTTCTCTAGAAATGAAGATTGAGCAGTTCTTC. It encodes CASSSLEMKIEQFF. The V call is TRBV12-3 or TRBV12-4, the J call TRBJ2-1, with D hard to call. Trimming left V 4 bases short and J 9 bases short, with 16 bases between. CDR3 length equals 14 residues.